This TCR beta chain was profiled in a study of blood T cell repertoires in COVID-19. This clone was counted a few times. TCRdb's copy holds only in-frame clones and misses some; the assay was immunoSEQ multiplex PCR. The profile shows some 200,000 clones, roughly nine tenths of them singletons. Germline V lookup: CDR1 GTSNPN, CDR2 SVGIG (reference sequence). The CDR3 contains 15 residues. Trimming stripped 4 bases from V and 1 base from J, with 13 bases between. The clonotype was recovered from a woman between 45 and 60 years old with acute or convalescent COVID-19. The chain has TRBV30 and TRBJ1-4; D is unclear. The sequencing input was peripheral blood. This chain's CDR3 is CAWNRGSRTNEKLFF. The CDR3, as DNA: TGTGCCTGGAACCGGGGTTCTCGAACTAATGAAAAACTGTTTTTT. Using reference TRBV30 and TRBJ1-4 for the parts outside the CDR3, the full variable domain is SQTIHQWPATLVQPVGSPLSLECTVEGTSNPNLYWYRQAAGRGLQLLFYSVGIGQISSEVPQNLSASRPQDRQFILSSKKLLLSDSGFYLCAWNRGSRTNEKLFFGSGTQLSVL.